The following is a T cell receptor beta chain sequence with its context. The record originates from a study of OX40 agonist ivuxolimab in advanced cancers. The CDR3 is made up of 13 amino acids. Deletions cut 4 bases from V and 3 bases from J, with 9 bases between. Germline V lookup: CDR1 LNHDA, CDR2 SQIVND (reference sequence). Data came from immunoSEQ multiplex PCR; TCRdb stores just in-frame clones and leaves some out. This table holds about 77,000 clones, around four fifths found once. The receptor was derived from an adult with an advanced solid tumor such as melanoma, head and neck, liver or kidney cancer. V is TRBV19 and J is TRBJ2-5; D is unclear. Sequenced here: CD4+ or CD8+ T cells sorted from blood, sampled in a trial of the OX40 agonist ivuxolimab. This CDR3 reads CASSTGPKETQYF. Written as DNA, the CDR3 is TGTGCCAGTAGTACCGGGCCCAAAGAGACCCAGTACTTC.